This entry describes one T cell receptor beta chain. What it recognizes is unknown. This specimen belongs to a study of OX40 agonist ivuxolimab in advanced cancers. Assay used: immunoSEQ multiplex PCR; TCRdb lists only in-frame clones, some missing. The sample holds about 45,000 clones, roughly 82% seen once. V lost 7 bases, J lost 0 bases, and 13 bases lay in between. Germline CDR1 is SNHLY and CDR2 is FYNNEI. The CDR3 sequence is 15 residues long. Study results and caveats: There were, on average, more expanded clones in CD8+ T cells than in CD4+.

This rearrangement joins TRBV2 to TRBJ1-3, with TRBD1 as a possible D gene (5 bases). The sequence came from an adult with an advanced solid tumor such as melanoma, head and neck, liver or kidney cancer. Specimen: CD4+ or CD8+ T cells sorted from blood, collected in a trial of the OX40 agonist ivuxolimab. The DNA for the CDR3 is TGTGCCAGCAACCGGGACTTAAGCTCTGGAAACACCATATATTTT. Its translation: CASNRDLSSGNTIYF. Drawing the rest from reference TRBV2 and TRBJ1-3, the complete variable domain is EPEVTQTPSHQVTQMGQEVILRCVPISNHLYFYWYRQILGQKVEFLVSFYNNEISEKSEIFDDQFSVERPDGSNFTLKIRSTKLEDSAMYFCASNRDLSSGNTIYFGEGSWLTVV.